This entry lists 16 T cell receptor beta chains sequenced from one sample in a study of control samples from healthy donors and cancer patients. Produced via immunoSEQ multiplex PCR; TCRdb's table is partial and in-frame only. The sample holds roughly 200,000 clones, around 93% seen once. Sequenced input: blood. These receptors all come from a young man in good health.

The CDR3 loop is CASSLTGGEDGYTF. The CDR3 coding sequence is TGTGCCAGCAGCCTGACAGGGGGCGAGGATGGCTACACCTTC. This chain uses TRBV2 with TRBJ1-2, with TRBD1 identical over 10 bases. Germline CDR1 reads SNHLY; CDR2 reads FYNNEI. There are 14 residues in the CDR3. The ends lost 6 bases at V and 6 bases at J; junction bases unmatched: 7.

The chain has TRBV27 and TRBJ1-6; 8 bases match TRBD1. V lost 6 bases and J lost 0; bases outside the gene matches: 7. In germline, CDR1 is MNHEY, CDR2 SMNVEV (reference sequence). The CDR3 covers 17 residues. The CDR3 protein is CASSRGQASSYNSPLHF. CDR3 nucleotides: TGTGCCAGCAGCCGGGGACAGGCTAGCTCCTATAATTCACCCCTCCACTTT.

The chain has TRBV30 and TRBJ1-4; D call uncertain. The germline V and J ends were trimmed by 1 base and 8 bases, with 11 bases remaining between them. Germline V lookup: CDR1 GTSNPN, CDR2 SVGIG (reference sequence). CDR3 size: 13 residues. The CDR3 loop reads CAWSDRSREKLFF. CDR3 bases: TGTGCCTGGAGTGATCGGTCCCGGGAAAAACTGTTTTTT.

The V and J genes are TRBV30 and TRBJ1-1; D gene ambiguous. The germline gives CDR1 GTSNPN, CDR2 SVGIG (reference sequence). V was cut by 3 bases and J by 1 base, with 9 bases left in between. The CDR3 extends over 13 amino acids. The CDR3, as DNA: TGTGCCTGGAGGTACGGTAAGAACACTGAAGCTTTCTTT. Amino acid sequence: CAWRYGKNTEAFF.

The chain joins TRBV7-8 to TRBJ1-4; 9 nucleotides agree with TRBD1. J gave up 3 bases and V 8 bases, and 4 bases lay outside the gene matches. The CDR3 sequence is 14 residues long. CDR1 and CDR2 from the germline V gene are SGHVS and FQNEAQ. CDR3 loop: CASGRQGANEKLFF. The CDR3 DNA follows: TGTGCCAGCGGGAGACAGGGGGCTAATGAAAAACTGTTTTTT.

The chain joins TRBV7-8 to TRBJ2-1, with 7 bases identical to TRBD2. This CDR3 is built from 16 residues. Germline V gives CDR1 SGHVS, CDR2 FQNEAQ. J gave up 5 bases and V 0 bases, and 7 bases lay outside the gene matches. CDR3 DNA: TGTGCCAGCAGCTTAGCGGTGGCTAGCGGTGACAATGAGCAGTTCTTC. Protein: CASSLAVASGDNEQFF.

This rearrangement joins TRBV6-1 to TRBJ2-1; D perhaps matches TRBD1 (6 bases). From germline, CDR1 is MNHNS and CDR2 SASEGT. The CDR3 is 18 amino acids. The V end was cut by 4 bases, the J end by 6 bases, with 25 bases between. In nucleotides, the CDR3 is TGTGCCAGCAGTGGGATACTACAGGGCTCGCCTACCGGCAATGAGCAGTTCTTC. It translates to CASSGILQGSPTGNEQFF.

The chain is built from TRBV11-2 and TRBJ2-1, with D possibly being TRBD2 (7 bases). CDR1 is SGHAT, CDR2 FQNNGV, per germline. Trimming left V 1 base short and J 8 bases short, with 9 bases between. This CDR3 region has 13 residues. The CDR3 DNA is TGTGCCAGCAGCTTAGGCGGGGGCGATGAGCAGTTCTTC. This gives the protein CASSLGGGDEQFF. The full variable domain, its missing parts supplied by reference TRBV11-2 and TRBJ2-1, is EAGVAQSPRYKIIEKRQSVAFWCNPISGHATLYWYQQILGQGPKLLIQFQNNGVVDDSQLPKDRFSAERLKGVDSTLKIQPAKLEDSAVYLCASSLGGGDEQFFGPGTRLTVL.

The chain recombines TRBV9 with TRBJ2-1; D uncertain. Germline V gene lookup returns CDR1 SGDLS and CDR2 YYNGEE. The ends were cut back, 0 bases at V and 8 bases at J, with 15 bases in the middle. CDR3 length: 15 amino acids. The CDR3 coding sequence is TGTGCCAGCAGCGTAGCAGGTACGGGTGGATATGAGCAGTTCTTC. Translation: CASSVAGTGGYEQFF.

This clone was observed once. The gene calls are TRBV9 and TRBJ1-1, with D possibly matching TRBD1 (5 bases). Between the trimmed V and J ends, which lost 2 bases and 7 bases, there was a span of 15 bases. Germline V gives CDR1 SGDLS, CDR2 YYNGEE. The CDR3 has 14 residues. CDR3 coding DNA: TGTGCCAGCAGCGTTCAGGGACGGGGCTATGAAGCTTTCTTT. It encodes CASSVQGRGYEAFF.

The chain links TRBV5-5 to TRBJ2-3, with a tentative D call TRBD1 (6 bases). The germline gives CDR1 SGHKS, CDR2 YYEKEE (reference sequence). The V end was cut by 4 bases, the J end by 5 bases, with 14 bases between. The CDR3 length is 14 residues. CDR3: CASSPMGAVDTQYF. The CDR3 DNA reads TGTGCCAGCAGCCCCATGGGGGCCGTAGATACGCAGTATTTT.

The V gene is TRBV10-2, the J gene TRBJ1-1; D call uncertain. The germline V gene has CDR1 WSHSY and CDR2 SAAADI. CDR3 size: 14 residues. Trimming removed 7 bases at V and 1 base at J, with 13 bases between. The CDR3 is CASTQSPSNTEAFF. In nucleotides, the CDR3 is TGCGCCAGCACGCAATCGCCTTCGAACACTGAAGCTTTCTTT.

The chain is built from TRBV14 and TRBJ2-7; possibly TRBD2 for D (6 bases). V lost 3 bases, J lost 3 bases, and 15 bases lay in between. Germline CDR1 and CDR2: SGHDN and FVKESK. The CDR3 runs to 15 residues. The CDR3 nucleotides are TGTGCCAGCAGCCATGGGACTTTTGAGGGCTACGAGCAGTACTTC. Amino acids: CASSHGTFEGYEQYF.

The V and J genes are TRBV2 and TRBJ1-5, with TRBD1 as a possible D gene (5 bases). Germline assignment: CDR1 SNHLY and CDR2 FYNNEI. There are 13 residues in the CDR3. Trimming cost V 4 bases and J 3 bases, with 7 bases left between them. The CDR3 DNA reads TGTGCCAGCAGTGGGGGGTACAATCAGCCCCAGCATTTT. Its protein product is CASSGGYNQPQHF.

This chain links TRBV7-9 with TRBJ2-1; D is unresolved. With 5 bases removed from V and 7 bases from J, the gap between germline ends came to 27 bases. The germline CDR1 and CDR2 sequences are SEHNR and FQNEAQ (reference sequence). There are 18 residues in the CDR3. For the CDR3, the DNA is TGTGCCAGCAGCCCATTAAGGCCCGGTCCCGCTGAGCTAAATGAGCAGTTCTTC. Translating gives CASSPLRPGPAELNEQFF.

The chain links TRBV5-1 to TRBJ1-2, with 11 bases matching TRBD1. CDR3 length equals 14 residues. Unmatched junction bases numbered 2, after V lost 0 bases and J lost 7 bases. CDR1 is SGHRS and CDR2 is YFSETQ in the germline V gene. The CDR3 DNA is TGCGCCAGCAGCTTGGGGGACAGGGGGAGTGGCTACACCTTC. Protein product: CASSLGDRGSGYTF.